The present T cell receptor (beta chain) was sequenced within a study of regulatory T cells in long-lasting Graves disease. This clonotype was counted at least ten times. With iRepertoire HTBI primers and Arm-PCR of CDR3 regions, TCR beta libraries were built. TCRdb itself ran the multiplex PCR reads through MiXCR, one entry per CDR3 protein. The sample has 400,000 to 550,000 distinct CDR3 sequences; about 15% are singletons. Time point noted: newly diagnosed GD, antithyroid drugs for less than 3 months. The authors made the TCR library using RNA they extracted from PBMCs. Germline-derived CDR1 and CDR2 are SNHLY and FYNNEI. The ends were cut back, 3 bases at V and 5 bases at J, with 9 bases in the middle. The CDR3 contains 13 residues. Another study also made use of these data, one on T cells in Graves' hyperthyroidism and ophthalmopathy.

The clonotype comes from a young woman with Graves disease. This sample comprised peripheral blood mononuclear cells (PBMCs), obtained at new diagnosis, from a patient treated with antithyroid drugs. The chain couples TRBV2 to TRBJ2-3; no clear D gene. The CDR3, as DNA: TGTGCCAGCAGTGACTTATCGGGAGATACGCAGTATTTT. This encodes CASSDLSGDTQYF.